These 30 T cell receptor beta chains share one sample of origin, sequenced in a study of cytomegalovirus exposure and HLA in healthy donors. Assay: immunoSEQ multiplex PCR; the TCRdb copy retains only in-frame clones and omits some. The table lists some 250,000 clones, around 88% of them singletons, with 0.95% to 1.5% in the top ten. The specimen was PBMCs. The receptors were sampled from a woman in her 30s in good health and CMV-seropositive.

The rearrangement joins TRBV10-3 to TRBJ2-1; D perhaps matches TRBD2 (7 bases). Trimming stripped 2 bases from V and 7 bases from J, with 18 bases between. CDR3 size: 16 residues. Per germline, CDR1 ENHRY and CDR2 SYGVKD. The CDR3 loop is CAISEVIGGGLNEQFF. In DNA form, the CDR3 reads TGTGCCATCAGTGAGGTTATCGGCGGGGGCCTGAATGAGCAGTTCTTC.

The genes are TRBV5-1 and TRBJ1-2; D gene ambiguous. Trimming stripped 7 bases from V and 8 bases from J, with 18 bases between. The germline CDR1 and CDR2 sequences are SGHRS and YFSETQ. The CDR3 spans 13 residues. CDR3: CASSPGLGGGYTF. The CDR3 DNA follows: TGCGCCAGCTCACCGGGCCTTGGAGGGGGCTACACCTTC.

This chain's CDR3 is CATSRDIFPPSNQPQHF. The CDR3 nucleotides read TGTGCCACCAGCAGAGATATATTCCCCCCCTCCAATCAGCCCCAGCATTTT. V and J are TRBV15 and TRBJ1-5; D remains ambiguous. Trimming cost V 0 bases and J 3 bases, with 15 bases left between them. This CDR3 has 17 residues. Germline V lookup: CDR1 LNHNV, CDR2 YYDKDF (reference sequence).

V is TRBV9 and J is TRBJ2-2; TRBD1 matches 8 bases. The J segment lost 4 bases and the V segment lost 0 bases, leaving 2 bases of the junction unmatched. CDR3 length: 15 amino acids. Looked up from germline, CDR1 is SGDLS and CDR2 is YYNGEE. CDR3 coding DNA: TGTGCCAGCAGCGTAGAGGACAGGGCCACCGGGGAGCTGTTTTTT. The encoded protein is CASSVEDRATGELFF.

The J gene is TRBJ2-1, the V gene TRBV28, with TRBD2 matching 9 bases. The CDR3 is 14 amino acids. V shed 7 bases, J shed 3 bases, and the junction held 4 bases outside the gene matches. Per germline, CDR1 MDHEN and CDR2 SYDVKM. CDR3 amino acids: CASTLAGDYNEQFF. The CDR3 coding sequence is TGTGCCAGCACGTTAGCGGGGGACTACAATGAGCAGTTCTTC.

The genes are TRBV28 and TRBJ2-7, with D hard to call. Germline-derived CDR1 and CDR2 are MDHEN and SYDVKM. The CDR3 has 13 residues. Trimming removed 7 bases at V and 1 base at J, with 11 bases between. CDR3 amino acids: CASMARPSYEQYF. In DNA, the CDR3 is TGTGCCAGCATGGCTAGACCATCCTACGAGCAGTACTTC.

The sample holds a few counts of this clone. This chain joins TRBV7-6 and TRBJ2-3; the match to TRBD2 covers 9 bases. This CDR3 has 17 amino acids. With 3 bases clipped from V and 3 bases from J, the junction kept 10 bases outside the gene matches. The germline gives CDR1 SGHVS, CDR2 FNYEAQ. The DNA of the CDR3 is TGTGCCAGCAGCTTCCCGTCAGCGGGAGGAACGACAGATACGCAGTATTTT. Translating gives CASSFPSAGGTTDTQYF.

This chain joins TRBV7-9 and TRBJ1-5; 7 bases fit TRBD1. Looked up from germline, CDR1 is SEHNR and CDR2 is FQNEAQ (reference sequence). This CDR3 is 16 amino acids long. The V and J ends lost 1 base and 2 bases, in that order; junction bases with no gene match: 5. CDR3 nucleotide sequence: TGTGCCAGCAGCTTAGGACAGGGTGGGGGCAATCAGCCCCAGCATTTT. It encodes CASSLGQGGGNQPQHF. The full variable domain, with the rest looked up from reference TRBV7-9 and TRBJ1-5, is DTGVSQNPRHKITKRGQNVTFRCDPISEHNRLYWYRQTLGQGPEFLTYFQNEAQLEKSRLLSDRFSAERPKGSFSTLEIQRTEQGDSAMYLCASSLGQGGGNQPQHFGDGTRLSIL.

The chain carries TRBV7-9 and TRBJ2-6; D is perhaps TRBD2 (7 bases). The CDR3 sequence is 19 residues long. Germline loops: CDR1 SEHNR, CDR2 FQNEAQ (reference sequence). The V end was cut by 5 bases, the J end by 0 bases, with 20 bases between. CDR3 sequence: CASSPRGASGPSGANVLTF. The CDR3 nucleotides read TGTGCCAGCAGCCCCCGGGGGGCTAGCGGCCCCTCTGGGGCCAACGTCCTGACTTTC.

V is TRBV27 and J is TRBJ2-1, with 10 bases aligning to TRBD2. There are 17 residues in the CDR3. Unmatched junction bases numbered 17, after V lost 5 bases and J lost 10 bases. Per germline, CDR1 MNHEY and CDR2 SMNVEV (reference sequence). The DNA of the CDR3 is TGTGCCAGCAGTACGGTAGGCCGGACTAGCGGAGGACAAGAGCAGTTCTTC. It translates to CASSTVGRTSGGQEQFF.

The chain has TRBV2 and TRBJ1-5; possible D gene TRBD1, 6 bases. The V gene lost 8 bases and the J gene lost 4 bases, with 15 bases spanning the gap. The CDR3 totals 14 residues. CDR1 is SNHLY and CDR2 is FYNNEI in the germline V gene. The chain's CDR3 is CASGRQDRNQPQHF. CDR3 nucleotide sequence: TGTGCCAGCGGAAGACAGGATAGGAATCAGCCCCAGCATTTT.

The V call is TRBV18, the J call TRBJ1-1; possible D gene TRBD1, 5 bases. Per the germline V gene, CDR1 is KGHSH and CDR2 is LQKENI. Trimming took 2 bases from V and 1 from J, leaving 14 bases between them. The CDR3 consists of 16 residues. In DNA form, the CDR3 reads TGTGCCAGCTCACCAGCGGGACGGTCATCGAACACTGAAGCTTTCTTT. It specifies CASSPAGRSSNTEAFF.

This rearrangement joins TRBV7-9 to TRBJ2-7; D is uncertain. Between the trimmed V and J ends, which lost 3 bases and 2 bases, there was a span of 11 bases. In germline, CDR1 is SEHNR, CDR2 FQNEAQ (reference sequence). The CDR3 is 14 residues long. In nucleotides, the CDR3 is TGTGCCAGCAGCTTGGAACAGCTTCCCTACGAGCAGTACTTC. Protein product: CASSLEQLPYEQYF.

This chain links TRBV30 with TRBJ1-5; 10 bases align to TRBD1. Germline trimming cut 3 bases from V and 0 bases from J; bases unmatched to any gene: 8. The germline gives CDR1 GTSNPN, CDR2 SVGIG (reference sequence). The CDR3 covers 17 residues. The CDR3 sequence: CAWSMDRGSDSNQPQHF. The CDR3 coding sequence is TGTGCCTGGAGCATGGACAGGGGGTCCGATAGCAATCAGCCCCAGCATTTT.

The J gene is TRBJ2-2, the V gene TRBV28; 9 bases are a match to TRBD2. In germline, CDR1 is MDHEN, CDR2 SYDVKM. The CDR3 spans 16 residues. With 3 bases clipped from V and 6 bases from J, the junction kept 8 bases outside the gene matches. The CDR3 protein is CASSFSFRGRAGELFF. The CDR3 nucleotides read TGTGCCAGCAGTTTTTCTTTTCGCGGGAGGGCCGGGGAGCTGTTTTTT.

This chain connects TRBV28 to TRBJ2-1, with TRBD1 matching 7 bases. Trimming cost V 8 bases and J 5 bases; bases outside gene matches: 9. CDR1 is MDHEN, CDR2 SYDVKM, per germline. There are 14 residues in the CDR3. CDR3 amino acids: CASFLGTVHNEQFF. Written as DNA, the CDR3 is TGTGCCAGCTTTTTAGGGACAGTTCACAATGAGCAGTTCTTC. The full variable domain, completed using reference TRBV28 and TRBJ2-1, is DVKVTQSSRYLVKRTGEKVFLECVQDMDHENMFWYRQDPGLGLRLIYFSYDVKMKEKGDIPEGYSVSREKKERFSLILESASTNQTSMYLCASFLGTVHNEQFFGPGTRLTVL.

The rearrangement joins TRBV30 to TRBJ2-3, with 8 positions matching TRBD2. The V segment lost 4 bases and the J segment 5 bases; nucleotides outside the gene matches: 14. Germline CDR1 is GTSNPN and CDR2 is SVGIG (reference sequence). This CDR3 region has 16 residues. CDR3: CAWNRGGGRVLDTQYF. The CDR3 DNA sequence: TGTGCCTGGAACCGGGGGGGAGGGCGAGTTTTAGATACGCAGTATTTT.

This clone was seen just once. The V call is TRBV11-3, the J call TRBJ1-4; 7 bases are shared with TRBD1. V gave up 5 bases and J gave up 7 bases; unmatched junction bases: 10. The germline V gene encodes CDR1 SGHNT and CDR2 YENEEA. CDR3 length equals 15 residues. CDR3 in amino acids: CASSRPGTDFEKLFF. CDR3 DNA sequence: TGTGCCAGCAGCCGCCCGGGGACAGATTTTGAAAAACTGTTTTTT.

This rearrangement joins TRBV14 to TRBJ1-5; maybe TRBD1 (5 bases). The germline gives CDR1 SGHDN, CDR2 FVKESK. The CDR3 is 13 amino acids. Trimming cost V 1 base and J 8 bases, with 9 bases left between them. The DNA of the CDR3 is TGTGCCAGCAGCCAAGGTGGGGCCGAGCCCCAGCATTTT. Translating it yields CASSQGGAEPQHF.

This chain uses TRBV4-1 with TRBJ2-7, with TRBD2 matching 7 bases. Germline assignment: CDR1 MGHRA and CDR2 YSYEKL. The CDR3 covers 13 residues. Trimming took 8 bases from V and 6 from J; bases not matched to a gene: 10. The CDR3 loop reads CASSGSGVGEQYF. The CDR3 region has the DNA TGCGCCAGCTCCGGGAGCGGGGTGGGCGAGCAGTACTTC.

V is TRBV5-5 and J is TRBJ1-1; D not resolved. In germline, CDR1 is SGHKS, CDR2 YYEKEE (reference sequence). V lost 6 bases, J lost 7 bases, and 13 bases lay in between. The CDR3 consists of 12 residues. CDR3 in DNA: TGTGCCAGCAACCCGGACGGAGGTGAAGCTTTCTTT. It yields the protein CASNPDGGEAFF.

The J gene is TRBJ2-2, the V gene TRBV2; 10 nucleotides line up with TRBD2. In germline, CDR1 is SNHLY, CDR2 FYNNEI. This CDR3 spans 16 amino acids. Trimming cost V 6 bases and J 5 bases; bases outside gene matches: 9. CDR3 residues: CASSGLAAMETGELFF. Written as DNA, the CDR3 is TGTGCCAGCAGCGGACTAGCGGCGATGGAAACCGGGGAGCTGTTTTTT.

The chain combines TRBV5-1 with TRBJ2-1; 7 bases line up with TRBD2. The CDR3 runs 14 residues. CDR1 and CDR2 (germline): SGHRS, YFSETQ. The trim removed 7 bases at V and 9 bases at J, leaving 13 bases unmatched. The CDR3 sequence is CASGLGGSTSEQFF. The CDR3 nucleotides are TGCGCCAGCGGGCTCGGCGGGAGTACGAGTGAGCAGTTCTTC.

The rearrangement links TRBV18 to TRBJ1-5, with unresolved D. V was clipped by 6 bases and J by 3 bases, with 9 bases between them. The germline CDR1 and CDR2 sequences are KGHSH and LQKENI. This CDR3 is 13 amino acids long. The CDR3 sequence: CASSPGVNQPQHF. The CDR3 nucleotides read TGTGCCAGCTCCCCTGGAGTCAATCAGCCCCAGCATTTT.

The gene calls are TRBV7-2 and TRBJ1-1; the match to TRBD1 covers 8 bases. Germline CDR1 SGHTA, CDR2 FQGNSA. The J segment lost 5 bases and the V segment lost 1 base, leaving 9 bases of the junction unmatched. The CDR3 length is 16 residues. In DNA form, the CDR3 reads TGTGCCAGCAGCTTAGACTCGGACAGGGATCAAACTGAAGCTTTCTTT. As protein: CASSLDSDRDQTEAFF.

The chain links TRBV27 to TRBJ2-7, with D unresolved. The CDR3 totals 13 residues. CDR1 MNHEY and CDR2 SMNVEV come from the germline V gene (reference sequence). V lost 2 bases, J lost 0 bases, and 5 bases lay in between. The CDR3 region has the DNA TGTGCCAGCAGTTTACACTCCTCCTACGAGCAGTACTTC. It encodes CASSLHSSYEQYF.

The chain links TRBV6-1 to TRBJ2-2; 8 bases line up with TRBD1. The germline V gene encodes CDR1 MNHNS and CDR2 SASEGT. The CDR3 covers 15 residues. The V gene end was trimmed by 2 bases and the J gene end by 5 bases; junction bases not matched to a gene: 4. The CDR3 here is CASSERTGLTGELFF. In DNA, the CDR3 is TGTGCCAGCAGTGAACGGACAGGGCTGACCGGGGAGCTGTTTTTT.

The chain couples TRBV7-6 to TRBJ1-5; 11 nucleotides match TRBD1. The CDR3 contains 17 residues. The germline gives CDR1 SGHVS, CDR2 FNYEAQ. J lost 7 bases, V lost 1 base, and 9 bases had no gene match. The CDR3 here is CASSLGPDRGHEQPQHF. In nucleotides, the CDR3 is TGTGCCAGCAGCTTAGGCCCGGACAGGGGGCATGAGCAGCCCCAGCATTTT.

The chain carries TRBV5-1 and TRBJ2-4, with 7 positions matching TRBD1. J gave up 4 bases and V 4 bases, and 11 bases lay outside the gene matches. Germline CDR1 and CDR2: SGHRS and YFSETQ. The CDR3 spans 16 residues. The CDR3 spells CASSAGPGTEKNIQYF. CDR3 sequence (DNA): TGCGCCAGCAGCGCCGGTCCCGGGACAGAAAAAAACATTCAGTACTTC. The full variable domain, completed using reference TRBV5-1 and TRBJ2-4, is KAGVTQTPRYLIKTRGQQVTLSCSPISGHRSVSWYQQTPGQGLQFLFEYFSETQRNKGNFPGRFSGRQFSNSRSEMNVSTLELGDSALYLCASSAGPGTEKNIQYFGAGTRLSVL.

This chain connects TRBV7-3 to TRBJ1-2; D might be TRBD1 (6 bases). Trimming shortened V by 5 bases and J by 7 bases, and 17 bases separated the two germline ends. The CDR3 loop spans 14 amino acids. Germline CDR1 and CDR2: SGHTA and FQGTGA. CDR3 coding DNA: TGTGCCAGCAGCACCTCACAGGGAACCGCTGGCTACACCTTC. Encoded protein: CASSTSQGTAGYTF.